A single sample is the source of the 22 T cell receptor beta chains below, sequenced in a study of T cells after yellow fever vaccination. One entry per CDR3 protein, called by TCRdb with MiXCR from the 5' RACE reads. The sample yields hundreds of thousands of distinct CDR3 sequences, around 13% seen once. Specimen: CD4+ T cells sorted from PBMCs, collected 15 days after the yellow fever booster vaccination. These TCRs come from a man between 18 and 35 years old who received the YFV17D yellow fever vaccine.

In its sample, this clonotype was seen many times. The chain links TRBV12-3 or TRBV12-4 to TRBJ2-7; D is ambiguous. This CDR3 region has 11 residues. V lost 6 bases and J 3 bases, leaving 6 bases between the germline ends. The CDR3 region has the DNA TGTGCCAGCAGCTCAAACTACGAGCAGTACTTC. It yields the protein CASSSNYEQYF.

This clonotype occurred many times. The chain's CDR3 is CASSPTGANYGYTF. In nucleotides, the CDR3 is TGTGCCAGCAGCCCGACAGGGGCCAACTATGGCTACACCTTC. The rearrangement links TRBV7-3 to TRBJ1-2; the match to TRBD1 covers 8 bases. The junction had 4 bases not matched to a gene; V was cut back by 5 bases and J by 2 bases. The CDR3 runs 14 residues. The germline CDR1 and CDR2 sequences are SGHTA and FQGTGA.

V and J are TRBV30 and TRBJ1-1, with D unresolved. Germline loops: CDR1 GTSNPN, CDR2 SVGIG (reference sequence). The CDR3 is 11 amino acids. V lost 0 bases, J lost 4 bases, and 3 bases lay in between. CDR3 DNA sequence: TGTGCCTGGAGTGTGATCACTGAAGCTTTCTTT. Translated: CAWSVITEAFF.

This clonotype occurred many times. The rearrangement joins TRBV15 to TRBJ1-4; 12 nucleotides agree with TRBD1. This CDR3 comprises 15 residues. Germline trimming cut 3 bases from V and 6 bases from J; bases unmatched to any gene: 2. Looked up from germline, CDR1 is LNHNV and CDR2 is YYDKDF (reference sequence). CDR3 sequence: CATSSRDRGHEKLFF. Here the CDR3 DNA reads TGTGCCACCAGCAGCCGGGACAGGGGGCATGAAAAACTGTTTTTT.

This clonotype showed up just a few times. J is TRBJ1-6 and V is TRBV18, with D perhaps TRBD1 (5 bases). Germline values: CDR1 KGHSH, CDR2 LQKENI. This CDR3 contains 15 residues. The V and J ends lost 3 bases and 10 bases respectively, with 16 bases between them. CDR3 nucleotide sequence: TGTGCCAGCTCACCGCGGGCGCAGGGTGGGTCACCCCTCCACTTT. Its translation: CASSPRAQGGSPLHF.

The chain couples TRBV5-1 to TRBJ2-2; D remains unclear. The CDR3 spans 15 residues. Germline loops: CDR1 SGHRS, CDR2 YFSETQ. With 4 bases removed from V and 0 bases from J, the gap between germline ends came to 10 bases. The CDR3 here is CASSAQTTNTGELFF. The CDR3 DNA follows: TGCGCCAGCAGCGCGCAGACCACGAACACCGGGGAGCTGTTTTTT.

This clonotype has a count of ten or more. The rearrangement uses TRBV7-6 and TRBJ2-1; 12 bases align to TRBD2. Looked up from germline, CDR1 is SGHVS and CDR2 is FNYEAQ. This CDR3 contains 14 residues. V was pared by 2 bases and J by 7 bases, with 0 bases of the junction left unmatched. The CDR3 nucleotides read TGTGCCAGCAGCTTACTAGCGGGGGGGAATGAGCAGTTCTTC. The encoded protein is CASSLLAGGNEQFF.

The V call is TRBV12-3 or TRBV12-4, the J call TRBJ1-3; D gene uncertain. The CDR3 sequence is 15 residues long. The V and J ends lost 4 bases and 4 bases respectively, with 14 bases between them. The CDR3 spells CASSWVGSTGNTIYF. Here the CDR3 DNA reads TGTGCCAGCAGTTGGGTGGGATCGACGGGAAACACCATATATTTT.

Only a few counts were recorded for this clonotype. The chain combines TRBV28 with TRBJ1-5; unclear D gene. CDR1 MDHEN and CDR2 SYDVKM come from the germline V gene. The V end lost 4 bases, the J end lost 6 bases, and 13 bases lay between the germline ends. This CDR3 is built from 14 residues. CDR3 bases: TGTGCCAGCAGTTCCCCCGGGCCAATTCAGCCCCAGCATTTT. This encodes CASSSPGPIQPQHF.

This clonotype was seen a few times. V usage is TRBV4-2 and J usage is TRBJ2-2; TRBD2 aligns across 7 bases. The CDR3 is 16 residues long. The germline CDR1 and CDR2 sequences are LGHNA and YNFKEQ. V dropped 4 bases and J dropped 4; count of bases not matched to a gene: 9. This CDR3 reads CASSRTRGSSTGELFF. The CDR3 region has the DNA TGTGCCAGCAGCCGTACGCGGGGGAGCTCCACCGGGGAGCTGTTTTTT.

This clonotype was seen a handful of times. DNA for the CDR3: TGTGCCAGCAGCCCCGGTGGGTTCGTCCTGACTTTC. Its translation is CASSPGGFVLTF. The chain uses TRBV11-1 and TRBJ2-6; D unclear. V was trimmed by 5 bases and J by 12 bases, leaving 11 bases between them. The germline V gene encodes CDR1 SGHAT and CDR2 FQDESV (reference sequence). The CDR3 is 12 amino acids.

This clonotype was observed a few times. The rearrangement links TRBV30 to TRBJ1-1, with 9 nucleotides matching TRBD1. V shed 3 bases and J 7 bases; nucleotides not matched to a gene: 3. This CDR3 spans 12 amino acids. CDR1 GTSNPN and CDR2 SVGIG come from the germline V gene (reference sequence). The CDR3 sequence: CAWRGDRVEAFF. CDR3 DNA: TGTGCCTGGAGGGGGGACAGGGTTGAAGCTTTCTTT.

The V gene is TRBV20-1, the J gene TRBJ1-2, with 9 nucleotides matching TRBD1. CDR3 length: 14 residues. V was clipped by 5 bases and J by 3 bases; unmatched bases: 7. Germline CDR1 reads DFQATT; CDR2 reads SNEGSKA (reference sequence). The CDR3 DNA reads as TGCAGTGCTGGGTCTGGACAGGGGTACTATGGCTACACCTTC. As protein: CSAGSGQGYYGYTF.

This clonotype was detected only a few times. CDR3 DNA: TGTGCCAGCAGTTACTCATACAGTGGGACAGGGGTTAACACTGAAGCTTTCTTT. Amino acids: CASSYSYSGTGVNTEAFF. The chain has TRBV6-5 and TRBJ1-1; 10 bases map to TRBD1. Looked up from germline, CDR1 is MNHEY and CDR2 is SVGAGI. The junction had 9 bases not matched to a gene; V was cut back by 0 bases and J by 2 bases. The length of the CDR3 is 18 residues.

In this sample, this clonotype turned up a few times. This chain joins TRBV2 and TRBJ2-1; TRBD2 matches at 9 bases. The CDR3 runs to 14 residues. Germline V gene sequence: CDR1 SNHLY, CDR2 FYNNEI. V lost 9 bases and J lost 5; bases outside the gene matches: 8. For the CDR3, the DNA is TGTGCCAGAAACACACTAGCGGGTAACAATGAGCAGTTCTTC. Its translation is CARNTLAGNNEQFF.

Details on this clonotype: One end of the junction fails to match germline, which may point to a read error. V usage is TRBV6-1 and J usage is TRBJ1-1, with D hard to call. The CDR3 loop spans 14 amino acids. Looked up from germline, CDR1 is MNHNS and CDR2 is SASEGT. The DNA for the CDR3 is TGTGCGGCGACTTATTGGAAGGGAGAAACTGATGCTTTCTTT. It translates to CAATYWKGETDAFF.

Only a few counts were recorded for this clonotype. The chain combines TRBV29-1 with TRBJ1-4; D is ambiguous. CDR1 is SQVTM and CDR2 is ANQGSEA in the germline V gene. V lost 7 bases and J lost 0, with 12 bases in between. CDR3 length: 14 residues. The chain's CDR3 is CSGSFGATNEKLFF. The CDR3 DNA is TGCAGCGGATCTTTTGGCGCAACTAATGAAAAACTGTTTTTT.

This clonotype was observed at least ten times. The chain carries TRBV15 and TRBJ2-3; 7 bases align to TRBD2. The trim removed 4 bases at V and 2 bases at J, leaving 6 bases unmatched. The CDR3 is made up of 15 amino acids. Germline loops: CDR1 LNHNV, CDR2 YYDKDF (reference sequence). In DNA, the CDR3 is TGTGCCACCAGCACACGACGGGGGGACACAGATACGCAGTATTTT. Its protein product is CATSTRRGDTDTQYF.

In this sample, this clonotype turned up many times. The chain recombines TRBV6-2 or TRBV6-3 with TRBJ2-5, with D possibly matching TRBD1 (5 bases). The V gene's germline CDR1 is MNHEY and CDR2 SVGEGT. CDR3 size: 14 residues. The ends were cut back, 6 bases at V and 5 bases at J, with 16 bases in the middle. In DNA, the CDR3 is TGTGCCAGCAGACAGGTATCAAGTCGGGAGACCCAGTACTTC. Its protein is CASRQVSSRETQYF.

The rearrangement joins TRBV28 to TRBJ1-1, with D uncertain. This CDR3 spans 13 amino acids. Germline values: CDR1 MDHEN, CDR2 SYDVKM. V lost 5 bases to trimming and J lost 1 base, with 8 bases between them. CDR3 sequence: CASSRTWNTEAFF. In DNA, the CDR3 is TGTGCCAGCAGTAGGACGTGGAACACTGAAGCTTTCTTT. Full variable domain (remainder filled in from reference TRBV28 and TRBJ1-1): DVKVTQSSRYLVKRTGEKVFLECVQDMDHENMFWYRQDPGLGLRLIYFSYDVKMKEKGDIPEGYSVSREKKERFSLILESASTNQTSMYLCASSRTWNTEAFFGQGTRLTVV.

This clonotype has at least ten counts. The genes are TRBV24-1 and TRBJ2-1, with 13 nucleotides matching TRBD2. This CDR3 is 15 amino acids long. Germline V gene data show CDR1 as KGHDR and CDR2 as SFDVKD. The V segment lost 5 bases and the J segment 8 bases; nucleotides outside the gene matches: 5. CDR3 amino acids: CATSVGLAGDYEQFF. Here the CDR3 DNA reads TGTGCCACCAGTGTCGGACTAGCGGGGGACTATGAGCAGTTCTTC.

The chain combines TRBV7-3 with TRBJ1-2; a weak D match, TRBD1 (6 bases). There are 11 residues in the CDR3. The V gene's germline CDR1 is SGHTA and CDR2 FQGTGA. CDR3 DNA: TGTGTGTACGGGGGCAACTATGGCTACACCTTC. This sequence encodes CVYGGNYGYTF.